One and the same sample provided the 26 T cell receptor beta chains below, sequenced in a study of cytomegalovirus exposure and HLA in healthy donors. Measured with immunoSEQ multiplex PCR; TCRdb has only the in-frame clones, and not every one. The table shows 120,000 or so clones, with 95% to 97% occurring only once. Material: PBMCs. These receptors all come from a young man in good health and CMV-seronegative.

DNA for the CDR3: TGTGCCAGCAGCTCGGGGGGCAGGGTCCATGGCTACACCTTC. Translation gives CASSSGGRVHGYTF. The chain is built from TRBV11-2 and TRBJ1-2, with D possibly TRBD1 on 6 matching bases. V was pared by 4 bases and J by 6 bases, with 15 bases between. This CDR3 spans 14 amino acids. CDR1 and CDR2 from the germline V gene are SGHAT and FQNNGV.

J is TRBJ1-5 and V is TRBV4-3; 9 bases agree with TRBD1. Trimming cost V 4 bases and J 6 bases; bases outside gene matches: 7. Per the germline V gene, CDR1 is LGHNA and CDR2 is YSLEER. The CDR3 extends over 15 amino acids. CDR3 loop: CASSLDRGRSQPQHF. CDR3 sequence (DNA): TGCGCCAGCAGCCTAGACAGGGGGAGGAGTCAGCCCCAGCATTTT.

This chain links TRBV28 with TRBJ1-5; the D is unclear. V lost 10 bases, J lost 1 base, and 17 bases lay in between. The CDR3 runs to 15 residues. The V gene's germline CDR1 is MDHEN and CDR2 SYDVKM. In DNA form, the CDR3 reads TGTGCCACCGCGACACTTCCCCGCAGCAATCAGCCCCAGCATTTT. Translation gives CATATLPRSNQPQHF.

J is TRBJ2-2 and V is TRBV18; 7 nucleotides agree with TRBD1. The ends lost 3 bases at V and 0 bases at J; junction bases unmatched: 4. The CDR3 is 16 amino acids. CDR1 is KGHSH, CDR2 LQKENI, per germline. The CDR3 nucleotides read TGTGCCAGCTCACCTGAGACAGGGACGAACACCGGGGAGCTGTTTTTT. This encodes CASSPETGTNTGELFF.

The rearrangement uses TRBV27 and TRBJ2-1; 10 nucleotides align to TRBD2. The CDR3 totals 17 residues. The germline CDR1 and CDR2 sequences are MNHEY and SMNVEV (reference sequence). With V trimmed by 6 bases and J by 7 bases, 15 bases remained unmatched. The CDR3 coding sequence is TGTGCCAGCAGCCTTTATCTAGCGGGAGCGGCCGGGAATGAGCAGTTCTTC. It specifies CASSLYLAGAAGNEQFF.

This clone was observed a handful of times. J is TRBJ2-1 and V is TRBV19, with TRBD1 matching 7 bases. The length of the CDR3 is 13 residues. Germline V lookup: CDR1 LNHDA, CDR2 SQIVND (reference sequence). With V trimmed by 1 base and J by 7 bases, 1 base remained unmatched. The CDR3 loop is CASSIGRGNEQFF. The DNA of the CDR3 is TGTGCCAGTAGTATAGGCAGGGGGAATGAGCAGTTCTTC.

The V and J genes are TRBV27 and TRBJ1-2; D is unclear. CDR1 and CDR2 from the germline V gene are MNHEY and SMNVEV (reference sequence). The V and J ends lost 4 bases and 1 base respectively, with 13 bases between them. The CDR3 has 15 residues. As DNA, the CDR3 is TGTGCCAGCAGTTCCGAATCTACGGGTAACTATGGCTACACCTTC. This sequence encodes CASSSESTGNYGYTF.

The V gene is TRBV20-1, the J gene TRBJ2-7; the D is unclear. The V gene's germline CDR1 is DFQATT and CDR2 SNEGSKA (reference sequence). The germline V and J ends were trimmed by 7 bases and 11 bases, with 12 bases remaining between them. The CDR3 contains 9 residues. The CDR3 DNA reads as TGCAGTGGGTTCGGGTTAAAGTACTTC. It specifies CSGFGLKYF.

This sequence joins TRBV4-3 and TRBJ2-7, with 9 bases identical to TRBD2. This CDR3 comprises 15 residues. V lost 4 bases, J lost 3 bases, and 7 bases stayed unmatched. In germline, CDR1 is LGHNA, CDR2 YSLEER. CDR3 sequence (DNA): TGCGCCAGCAGCCTCCTGGAAGCGGGAGGCTACGAGCAGTACTTC. The encoded protein is CASSLLEAGGYEQYF.

The CDR3 sequence is CASKRRTPLTSDTQYF. CDR3 sequence (DNA): TGTGCCAGCAAGAGGAGAACTCCACTAACCTCAGATACGCAGTATTTT. The chain joins TRBV2 to TRBJ2-3; D gene uncertain. V lost 7 bases and J 4 bases, leaving 21 bases between the germline ends. The CDR3 runs 16 residues. Per the germline V gene, CDR1 is SNHLY and CDR2 is FYNNEI.

The rearrangement joins TRBV4-3 to TRBJ1-1; no clear D. This CDR3 spans 14 amino acids. V was shortened by 1 base and J by 1 base, with 7 bases between the two germline ends. Germline lookup yields CDR1 LGHNA and CDR2 YSLEER. This chain's CDR3 is CASSQGAENTEAFF. DNA for the CDR3: TGCGCCAGCAGCCAAGGCGCGGAGAACACTGAAGCTTTCTTT.

The chain links TRBV7-9 to TRBJ2-3; 9 nucleotides line up with TRBD2. CDR3 length: 16 residues. Germline CDR1 is SEHNR and CDR2 is FQNEAQ (reference sequence). Germline trimming cut 3 bases from V and 2 bases from J; bases unmatched to any gene: 6. The CDR3 region has the DNA TGTGCCAGCAGCTTCGATAGCGGGAGCGACACAGATACGCAGTATTTT. This codes for CASSFDSGSDTDTQYF. The variable domain in full, completed from reference TRBV7-9 and TRBJ2-3, reads DTGVSQNPRHKITKRGQNVTFRCDPISEHNRLYWYRQTLGQGPEFLTYFQNEAQLEKSRLLSDRFSAERPKGSFSTLEIQRTEQGDSAMYLCASSFDSGSDTDTQYFGPGTRLTVL.

The chain combines TRBV5-5 with TRBJ1-4; possible D gene TRBD1, 5 bases. Per the germline V gene, CDR1 is SGHKS and CDR2 is YYEKEE (reference sequence). V lost 4 bases and J lost 4, with 5 bases in between. This CDR3 comprises 12 residues. For the CDR3, the DNA is TGTGCCAGCAGCAGGGGTAATGAAAAACTGTTTTTT. Protein sequence: CASSRGNEKLFF.

V gene TRBV6-5 combines with J gene TRBJ1-4; 7 nucleotides match TRBD1. The CDR3 extends over 15 amino acids. V trimming: 6 bases; J trimming: 8 bases; junction bases outside the gene matches: 12. The germline gives CDR1 MNHEY, CDR2 SVGAGI. The CDR3 nucleotides are TGTGCCAGCAGCCTACGGGGACAGTTTGGGGAAAAACTGTTTTTT. This sequence encodes CASSLRGQFGEKLFF.

This chain connects TRBV19 to TRBJ2-1; D perhaps matches TRBD2 (5 bases). Trimming removed 7 bases from V and 7 bases from J, with 20 bases in between. This CDR3 comprises 15 residues. The germline V gene has CDR1 LNHDA and CDR2 SQIVND (reference sequence). CDR3 in DNA: TGTGCCAGTACCCCCCGGGCCTCCAAGCGGAATGAGCAGTTCTTC. It is translated as CASTPRASKRNEQFF.

The chain combines TRBV7-2 with TRBJ1-2, with TRBD1 matching over 9 bases. Germline trimming cut 5 bases from V and 8 bases from J; bases unmatched to any gene: 12. Germline V lookup: CDR1 SGHTA, CDR2 FQGNSA. The CDR3 is 15 amino acids. CDR3: CASSPRTGDAGGYTF. CDR3 in DNA: TGTGCCAGCAGCCCTAGGACAGGGGATGCCGGCGGCTACACCTTC. Drawing the rest from reference TRBV7-2 and TRBJ1-2, the complete variable domain is GAGVSQSPSNKVTEKGKDVELRCDPISGHTALYWYRQSLGQGLEFLIYFQGNSAPDKSGLPSDRFSAERTGGSVSTLTIQRTQQEDSAVYLCASSPRTGDAGGYTFGSGTRLTVV.

The chain recombines TRBV27 with TRBJ2-1; perhaps TRBD2 as D (6 bases). CDR3 length equals 16 residues. Trimming removed 6 bases from V and 4 bases from J, with 19 bases in between. Germline-derived CDR1 and CDR2 are MNHEY and SMNVEV (reference sequence). DNA of the CDR3: TGTGCCAGCAGCTTCGTCGGGGGAGACTCTTACAATGAGCAGTTCTTC. It encodes CASSFVGGDSYNEQFF.

The rearrangement uses TRBV7-9 and TRBJ1-2, with a tentative D call TRBD1 (5 bases). With 4 bases removed from V and 0 bases from J, the gap between germline ends came to 12 bases. This CDR3 has 15 residues. Per germline, CDR1 SEHNR and CDR2 FQNEAQ (reference sequence). The DNA for the CDR3 is TGTGCCAGCAGCTCCCAGGGCATTACTAACTATGGCTACACCTTC. Its protein is CASSSQGITNYGYTF.

This chain links TRBV14 with TRBJ1-4, with D unclear. V lost 0 bases and J lost 5, with 13 bases in between. This CDR3 contains 16 residues. The germline CDR1 and CDR2 sequences are SGHDN and FVKESK. CDR3 amino acids: CASSQDFGEVNEKLFF. Written as DNA, the CDR3 is TGTGCCAGCAGCCAAGATTTCGGGGAGGTAAATGAAAAACTGTTTTTT.

The V call is TRBV6-1, the J call TRBJ2-7; tentative D call: TRBD2 (7 bases). V was clipped by 2 bases and J by 1 base, with 15 bases between them. Germline V gives CDR1 MNHNS, CDR2 SASEGT. The CDR3 covers 16 residues. As DNA, the CDR3 is TGTGCCAGCAGTGAACCCGGGGGGCGTAAGTCCTACGAGCAGTACTTC. Its translation is CASSEPGGRKSYEQYF.

This chain connects TRBV4-1 to TRBJ2-7; 11 nucleotides line up with TRBD2. The V segment lost 0 bases and the J segment 0 bases; nucleotides outside the gene matches: 7. CDR1 and CDR2 (germline): MGHRA, YSYEKL. CDR3 length: 18 amino acids. The CDR3 nucleotides read TGCGCCAGCAGCCAAGATTTCGGGACTAGCGGCAGCTCCTACGAGCAGTACTTC. This codes for CASSQDFGTSGSSYEQYF.

The rearrangement uses TRBV9 and TRBJ2-7; 9 bases agree with TRBD1. There are 14 residues in the CDR3. Germline values: CDR1 SGDLS, CDR2 YYNGEE. Trimming cost V 3 bases and J 3 bases; bases outside gene matches: 4. The CDR3 coding sequence is TGTGCCAGCAGCGCCGGGACAGGGAACTACGAGCAGTACTTC. This gives the protein CASSAGTGNYEQYF.

J is TRBJ2-7 and V is TRBV5-1, with TRBD2 matching over 12 bases. The germline V gene encodes CDR1 SGHRS and CDR2 YFSETQ. The V gene end was trimmed by 4 bases and the J gene end by 3 bases; junction bases not matched to a gene: 8. The CDR3 consists of 16 residues. The CDR3: CASSTTTSGSFYEQYF. The CDR3 DNA sequence: TGCGCCAGCAGCACAACGACTAGCGGGAGCTTCTACGAGCAGTACTTC.

V is TRBV5-6 and J is TRBJ1-2; tentatively, D is TRBD1 (5 bases). Trimming left V 4 bases short and J 4 bases short, with 20 bases between. In germline, CDR1 is SGHDT, CDR2 YYEEEE. This CDR3 contains 16 residues. The DNA of the CDR3 is TGTGCCAGCAGCCTACTCCGGGACTCAAGAGGCTATGGCTACACCTTC. Amino acids: CASSLLRDSRGYGYTF.

This clone was picked up one time. This chain connects TRBV4-2 to TRBJ2-2, with D perhaps TRBD2 (6 bases). This CDR3 region has 16 residues. CDR1 is LGHNA, CDR2 YNFKEQ, per germline. Trimming removed 1 base at V and 5 bases at J, with 14 bases between. CDR3 DNA: TGTGCCAGCAGCCAAGTTGTCTTTGGAGGGACCGGGGAGCTGTTTTTT. This translates into CASSQVVFGGTGELFF.

The V and J genes are TRBV9 and TRBJ1-1, with 7 bases fitting TRBD1. Germline V gives CDR1 SGDLS, CDR2 YYNGEE. The CDR3 runs to 15 residues. V lost 4 bases to trimming and J lost 3 bases; unmatched junction nucleotides: 9. For the CDR3, the DNA is TGTGCCAGCAGCTCCCGCGACAGGGCCCACACTGAAGCTTTCTTT. Its translation is CASSSRDRAHTEAFF. Drawing the rest from reference TRBV9 and TRBJ1-1, the complete variable domain is DSGVTQTPKHLITATGQRVTLRCSPRSGDLSVYWYQQSLDQGLQFLIQYYNGEERAKGNILERFSAQQFPDLHSELNLSSLELGDSALYFCASSSRDRAHTEAFFGQGTRLTVV.